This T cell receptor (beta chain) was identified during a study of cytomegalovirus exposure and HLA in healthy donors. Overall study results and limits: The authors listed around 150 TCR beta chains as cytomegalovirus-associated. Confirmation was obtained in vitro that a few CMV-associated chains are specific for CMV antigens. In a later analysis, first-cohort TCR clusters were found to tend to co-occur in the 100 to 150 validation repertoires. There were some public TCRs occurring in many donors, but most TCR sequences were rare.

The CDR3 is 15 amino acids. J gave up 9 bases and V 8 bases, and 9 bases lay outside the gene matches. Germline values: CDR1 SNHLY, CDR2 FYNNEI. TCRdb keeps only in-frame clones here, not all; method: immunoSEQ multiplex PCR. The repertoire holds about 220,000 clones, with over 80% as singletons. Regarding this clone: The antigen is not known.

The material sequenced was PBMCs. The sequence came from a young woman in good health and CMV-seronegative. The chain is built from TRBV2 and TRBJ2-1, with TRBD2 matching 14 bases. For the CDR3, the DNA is TGTGCCAGCTCAAGACTAGCGGGAGGGCCAGGTGAGCAGTTCTTC. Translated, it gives CASSRLAGGPGEQFF.